What follows are 28 T cell receptor beta chains derived from one specimen sequenced in a study of PD-1 and CTLA-4 blockade in melanoma. Some clones are missing from TCRdb's copy, which holds only in-frame ones; the method was immunoSEQ multiplex PCR. The profile covers 28,000 or so clones, with 91% appearing a single time and roughly 8.6% taken by the ten largest. The source was CD8+ T cells from peripheral blood, collected from a patient given anti-PD-1 treatment. The receptors derive from a human donor with melanoma.

This chain connects TRBV2 to TRBJ2-7; 9 positions agree with TRBD2. This CDR3 region has 16 residues. V dropped 2 bases and J dropped 1; count of bases not matched to a gene: 6. CDR1 SNHLY and CDR2 FYNNEI come from the germline V gene. The CDR3 DNA sequence: TGTGCCAGCAGTGAAAGGCTAGCGGGGACATCCTACGAGCAGTACTTC. Translation: CASSERLAGTSYEQYF.

The chain joins TRBV27 to TRBJ1-1; weak D call: TRBD1 (6 bases). Germline V gene sequence: CDR1 MNHEY, CDR2 SMNVEV (reference sequence). The CDR3 runs 14 residues. V shed 6 bases and J shed 0 bases, with 11 bases lying between them. DNA for the CDR3: TGTGCCAGCAGCTTAACAGGGTTGAACACTGAAGCTTTCTTT. As protein: CASSLTGLNTEAFF.

The chain couples TRBV27 to TRBJ2-7; possible D gene TRBD1, 7 bases. Germline-derived CDR1 and CDR2 are MNHEY and SMNVEV (reference sequence). Trimming shortened V by 2 bases and J by 3 bases, and 11 bases separated the two germline ends. The CDR3 is 14 residues long. The chain's CDR3 is CASSLTGEDYEQYF. CDR3 sequence (DNA): TGTGCCAGCAGTTTAACAGGGGAGGACTACGAGCAGTACTTC.

This clone appeared once. The chain recombines TRBV7-9 with TRBJ2-5, with 10 bases matching TRBD2. Trimming took 1 base from V and 5 from J; bases not matched to a gene: 10. CDR1 is SEHNR and CDR2 is FQNEAQ in the germline V gene (reference sequence). The CDR3 covers 17 residues. CDR3 loop: CASSLGPSGGAWETQYF. For the CDR3, the DNA is TGTGCCAGCAGCTTAGGTCCAAGCGGGGGGGCCTGGGAGACCCAGTACTTC.

This clone was found once. The chain combines TRBV19 with TRBJ1-1; unclear D gene. The CDR3 is made up of 14 amino acids. The germline V gene has CDR1 LNHDA and CDR2 SQIVND (reference sequence). Trimming left V 7 bases short and J 0 bases short, with 12 bases between. CDR3 residues: CASKTQDVNTEAFF. The CDR3 DNA sequence: TGTGCCAGTAAAACGCAGGACGTGAACACTGAAGCTTTCTTT.

The rearrangement joins TRBV18 to TRBJ2-7, with 10 bases lining up with TRBD1. Germline-derived CDR1 and CDR2 are KGHSH and LQKENI. Trimming took 6 bases from V and 5 from J; bases not matched to a gene: 10. The CDR3 totals 15 residues. The CDR3 reads CASSHQGQGYHEQYF. The CDR3 DNA sequence: TGTGCCAGCTCGCACCAGGGACAGGGGTACCACGAGCAGTACTTC.

This clone was found once. Written as DNA, the CDR3 is TGTGCCAGTAGTATCCAGGCCCGAGATACGCAGTATTTT. Encoded protein: CASSIQARDTQYF. The rearrangement links TRBV19 to TRBJ2-3; D ambiguous. CDR1 is LNHDA and CDR2 is SQIVND in the germline V gene (reference sequence). Between the trimmed V and J ends, which lost 3 bases and 5 bases, there was a span of 9 bases. This CDR3 comprises 13 residues.

This chain links TRBV5-8 with TRBJ1-4; TRBD1 is a possible D gene (5 bases). Germline-derived CDR1 and CDR2 are SGHTS and YDEGEE. This CDR3 is 14 amino acids long. V lost 2 bases and J lost 4, with 9 bases in between. CDR3 residues: CASSFGTGNEKLFF. The CDR3 DNA follows: TGTGCCAGCAGCTTCGGGACGGGTAATGAAAAACTGTTTTTT. Together with reference TRBV5-8 and TRBJ1-4, the CDR3 gives the full variable domain: EAGVTQSPTHLIKTRGQQATLRCSPISGHTSVYWYQQALGLGLQFLLWYDEGEERNRGNFPPRFSGRQFPNYSSELNVNALELEDSALYLCASSFGTGNEKLFFGSGTQLSVL.

This chain joins TRBV19 and TRBJ2-2; TRBD2 might be the D (6 bases). This CDR3 region has 13 residues. Germline V gives CDR1 LNHDA, CDR2 SQIVND (reference sequence). Trimming pared 10 bases from V and 8 bases from J, leaving 17 bases between. The CDR3: CATFQARGGELFF. The CDR3 DNA sequence: TGTGCCACTTTCCAAGCGCGGGGAGGGGAGCTGTTTTTT.

The CDR3 region is CASSYLQSSYNEQFF. In nucleotides, the CDR3 is TGTGCCAGCAGTTACCTACAGAGCTCCTACAATGAGCAGTTCTTC. The chain carries TRBV6-2 or TRBV6-3 and TRBJ2-1; D is uncertain. This CDR3 spans 15 amino acids. V was pared by 2 bases and J by 0 bases, with 8 bases between. Germline CDR1 and CDR2: MNHEY and SVGEGT.

This rearrangement joins TRBV6-5 to TRBJ2-5; possible D gene TRBD1, 6 bases. Germline CDR1 and CDR2: MNHEY and SVGAGI. V lost 4 bases and J lost 2, with 11 bases in between. The CDR3 length is 14 residues. CDR3 region: CASSFLDRQETQYF. The CDR3 DNA reads as TGTGCCAGCAGTTTCCTGGACAGACAAGAGACCCAGTACTTC.

The J gene is TRBJ1-3, the V gene TRBV10-3; D ambiguous. Germline loops: CDR1 ENHRY, CDR2 SYGVKD. The CDR3 extends over 14 amino acids. Trimming stripped 5 bases from V and 0 bases from J, with 8 bases between. The CDR3 protein is CAISPDNSGNTIYF. In DNA, the CDR3 is TGTGCCATCAGTCCCGACAACTCTGGAAACACCATATATTTT.

This clone was picked up one time. The V call is TRBV4-1, the J call TRBJ1-6; no firm D call. There are 14 residues in the CDR3. V gave up 1 base and J gave up 7 bases, with 8 bases separating them. The germline CDR1 and CDR2 sequences are MGHRA and YSYEKL. DNA of the CDR3: TGCGCCAGCAGCCAAGGTGTATTCAATTCACCCCTCCACTTT. It encodes CASSQGVFNSPLHF.

The chain is built from TRBV27 and TRBJ2-2; TRBD1 might be the D (6 bases). This CDR3 spans 16 amino acids. Germline V gene data show CDR1 as MNHEY and CDR2 as SMNVEV (reference sequence). Trimming stripped 5 bases from V and 0 bases from J, with 13 bases between. The CDR3 sequence is CASSKTGYANTGELFF. CDR3 nucleotides: TGTGCCAGCAGTAAGACAGGCTACGCGAACACCGGGGAGCTGTTTTTT.

The V gene is TRBV5-5, the J gene TRBJ1-5; D is uncertain. The CDR3 is 14 amino acids. Per the germline V gene, CDR1 is SGHKS and CDR2 is YYEKEE (reference sequence). V lost 6 bases, J lost 0 bases, and 10 bases lay in between. CDR3 coding DNA: TGTGCCAGCACCCAGACATTTAGCAATCAGCCCCAGCATTTT. This encodes CASTQTFSNQPQHF.

The chain joins TRBV4-2 to TRBJ1-3; D uncertain. In germline, CDR1 is LGHNA, CDR2 YNFKEQ. The V and J ends lost 1 base and 0 bases respectively, with 13 bases between them. This CDR3 spans 17 amino acids. The CDR3 sequence is CASSQANTGGSGNTIYF. The DNA for the CDR3 is TGTGCCAGCAGCCAAGCCAACACGGGCGGCTCTGGAAACACCATATATTTT.

The rearrangement joins TRBV27 to TRBJ1-1, with D hard to call. Per the germline V gene, CDR1 is MNHEY and CDR2 is SMNVEV (reference sequence). The V end lost 0 bases, the J end lost 0 bases, and 8 bases lay between the germline ends. The CDR3 has 15 residues. DNA for the CDR3: TGTGCCAGCAGTTTATCCATCGATCTGAACACTGAAGCTTTCTTT. Translating gives CASSLSIDLNTEAFF.

This sequence joins TRBV7-2 and TRBJ2-2, with D perhaps TRBD1 (5 bases). V was shortened by 1 base and J by 3 bases, with 18 bases between the two germline ends. CDR1 and CDR2 (germline): SGHTA, FQGNSA. The CDR3 extends over 18 amino acids. CDR3 sequence: CASSLEWQGGIHTGELFF. For the CDR3, the DNA is TGTGCCAGCAGCTTAGAATGGCAGGGCGGTATCCACACCGGGGAGCTGTTTTTT.

The CDR3 DNA sequence: TGTGCCAGCAGCCCCGGGAGGGCCGGGACAGATACGCAGTATTTT. Translating gives CASSPGRAGTDTQYF. The V gene is TRBV5-4, the J gene TRBJ2-3; TRBD2 agrees at 8 bases. V lost 4 bases, J lost 3 bases, and 7 bases stayed unmatched. CDR3 length equals 15 residues. Germline V gene data show CDR1 as SGHNT and CDR2 as YYREEE (reference sequence).

The chain employs TRBV6-5 and TRBJ2-2; 7 bases are shared with TRBD2. From germline, CDR1 is MNHEY and CDR2 SVGAGI. CDR3 length equals 15 residues. The junction had 4 bases not matched to a gene; V was cut back by 2 bases and J by 4 bases. This chain's CDR3 is CASSYVGGGTGELFF. The CDR3 DNA reads TGTGCCAGCAGTTACGTGGGGGGGGGCACCGGGGAGCTGTTTTTT.

The V gene is TRBV7-8, the J gene TRBJ1-3; D may be TRBD1 (6 bases). Germline assignment: CDR1 SGHVS and CDR2 FQNEAQ. V lost 2 bases and J lost 2, with 7 bases in between. The CDR3 extends over 14 amino acids. In DNA, the CDR3 is TGTGCCAGCAGCTTACAGGGGACTGGAAACACCATATATTTT. This codes for CASSLQGTGNTIYF. The variable domain in full, completed from reference TRBV7-8 and TRBJ1-3, reads GAGVSQSPRYKVAKRGQDVALRCDPISGHVSLFWYQQALGQGPEFLTYFQNEAQLDKSGLPSDRFFAERPEGSVSTLKIQRTQQEDSAVYLCASSLQGTGNTIYFGEGSWLTVV.

This clone was recorded only once. The V and J genes are TRBV13 and TRBJ1-3, with 7 bases fitting TRBD1. From germline, CDR1 is PRHDT and CDR2 FYEKMQ (reference sequence). This CDR3 comprises 14 residues. The junction had 4 bases not matched to a gene; V was cut back by 7 bases and J by 1 base. CDR3 sequence reads: CASKIRGSGNTIYF. DNA for the CDR3: TGTGCCAGCAAGATCAGGGGGTCTGGAAACACCATATATTTT.

The rearrangement links TRBV11-2 to TRBJ1-1; 7 bases fit TRBD1. This CDR3 is 12 amino acids long. Per the germline V gene, CDR1 is SGHAT and CDR2 is FQNNGV. With V trimmed by 3 bases and J by 8 bases, 3 bases remained unmatched. The chain's CDR3 is CASSLDRTEAFF. CDR3 coding DNA: TGTGCCAGCAGCTTGGACAGGACGGAAGCTTTCTTT.

The V gene is TRBV27, the J gene TRBJ2-1; 14 bases agree with TRBD2. This CDR3 comprises 16 residues. The germline gives CDR1 MNHEY, CDR2 SMNVEV (reference sequence). Losses at the gene ends were 4 bases for V and 9 bases for J; bases not matched to a gene: 8. CDR3 sequence (DNA): TGTGCCAGCAGTTCCCGACTAGCGGGAGGGCCGGGTGAGCAGTTCTTC. Translation gives CASSSRLAGGPGEQFF.

This chain links TRBV5-1 with TRBJ1-6; weak D call: TRBD1 (5 bases). The length of the CDR3 is 16 residues. Deletions cut 0 bases from V and 0 bases from J, with 7 bases between. Per the germline V gene, CDR1 is SGHRS and CDR2 is YFSETQ. CDR3 protein: CASSLEGSSYNSPLHF. CDR3 DNA: TGCGCCAGCAGCTTGGAGGGGAGCTCCTATAATTCACCCCTCCACTTT.

The J gene is TRBJ2-7, the V gene TRBV7-9; D is ambiguous. Germline CDR1 and CDR2: SEHNR and FQNEAQ (reference sequence). V was pared by 1 base and J by 5 bases, with 6 bases between. CDR3 size: 12 residues. This CDR3 reads CASSLGPDEQYF. The CDR3, as DNA: TGTGCCAGCAGCTTAGGGCCGGACGAGCAGTACTTC.

This chain connects TRBV19 to TRBJ1-2; D is possibly TRBD1 (6 bases). Trimming removed 3 bases from V and 4 bases from J, with 6 bases in between. This CDR3 has 12 residues. Germline V lookup: CDR1 LNHDA, CDR2 SQIVND (reference sequence). The DNA for the CDR3 is TGTGCCAGTAGTATGGACAGCTATGGCTACACCTTC. Translation gives CASSMDSYGYTF.

This chain uses TRBV5-1 with TRBJ1-1, with TRBD1 matching over 10 bases. Germline trimming cut 0 bases from V and 5 bases from J; bases unmatched to any gene: 7. Germline V lookup: CDR1 SGHRS, CDR2 YFSETQ. The CDR3 is made up of 16 amino acids. CDR3 sequence (DNA): TGCGCCAGCAGCTTGGGGGACAGGGGCTGGTTAACTGAAGCTTTCTTT. It is translated as CASSLGDRGWLTEAFF. Complete variable domain (other parts from reference TRBV5-1 and TRBJ1-1): KAGVTQTPRYLIKTRGQQVTLSCSPISGHRSVSWYQQTPGQGLQFLFEYFSETQRNKGNFPGRFSGRQFSNSRSEMNVSTLELGDSALYLCASSLGDRGWLTEAFFGQGTRLTVV.